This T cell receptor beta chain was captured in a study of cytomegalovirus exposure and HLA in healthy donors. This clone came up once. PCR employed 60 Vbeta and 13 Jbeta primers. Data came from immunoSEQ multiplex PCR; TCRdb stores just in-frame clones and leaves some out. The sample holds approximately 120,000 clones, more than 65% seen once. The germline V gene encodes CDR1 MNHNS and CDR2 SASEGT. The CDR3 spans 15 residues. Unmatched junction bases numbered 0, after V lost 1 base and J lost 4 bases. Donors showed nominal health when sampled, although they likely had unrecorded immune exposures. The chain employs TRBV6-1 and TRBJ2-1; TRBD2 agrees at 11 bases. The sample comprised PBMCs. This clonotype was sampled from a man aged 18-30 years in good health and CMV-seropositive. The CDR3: CASSEGTSGYNEQFF. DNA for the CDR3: TGTGCCAGCAGTGAAGGGACTAGCGGGTACAATGAGCAGTTCTTC.